One and the same sample provided the 18 T cell receptor beta chains below, sequenced in a study of Ad26.COV2.S vaccination and SARS-CoV-2 variants. Sequencing used immunoSEQ multiplex PCR; TCRdb keeps in-frame clones, though not all of them. The sample records 350,000 to 400,000 clones, 88% being singletons. The treatment was: roughly 18 received Ad26.COV2.S at low or high dose, single or two shots; about five received placebo; per-sample allocation not given. Day 63 following the first vaccine or placebo injection was when the samples were taken. This material consisted of peripheral blood, taken in a trial of Ad26.COV2.S vaccine versus placebo. The receptors were gathered from a person aged 18 to 59 who received the Ad26.COV2.S COVID-19 vaccine or a placebo.

The chain recombines TRBV10-3 with TRBJ1-6, with D unresolved. The germline CDR1 and CDR2 sequences are ENHRY and SYGVKD. The CDR3 extends over 12 amino acids. Trimming removed 4 bases at V and 7 bases at J, with 5 bases between. The DNA for the CDR3 is TGTGCCATCAGTGGGGAGAATTCACCCCTCCACTTT. Protein sequence: CAISGENSPLHF.

The chain couples TRBV12-3 or TRBV12-4 to TRBJ1-2, with D uncertain. The CDR3 spans 13 residues. V lost 3 bases and J lost 0, with 5 bases in between. The CDR3 here is CASSFGPNYGYTF. The CDR3 DNA follows: TGTGCCAGCAGTTTCGGTCCTAACTATGGCTACACCTTC.

The J gene is TRBJ1-1, the V gene TRBV9, with 7 bases identical to TRBD1. This CDR3 region has 14 residues. The germline gives CDR1 SGDLS, CDR2 YYNGEE. V lost 3 bases to trimming and J lost 8 bases; unmatched junction nucleotides: 10. CDR3 protein: CASSAPRQGWEAFF. The DNA for the CDR3 is TGTGCCAGCAGCGCCCCCAGACAGGGTTGGGAAGCTTTCTTT.

This sequence joins TRBV6-1 and TRBJ1-2; D gene ambiguous. The V gene lost 2 bases and the J gene lost 0 bases, with 7 bases spanning the gap. The germline gives CDR1 MNHNS, CDR2 SASEGT. The CDR3 sequence is 14 residues long. DNA of the CDR3: TGTGCCAGCAGTGAAAGGGAAGCTAACTATGGCTACACCTTC. This sequence encodes CASSEREANYGYTF.

This rearrangement joins TRBV7-9 to TRBJ1-1; D remains ambiguous. Germline assignment: CDR1 SEHNR and CDR2 FQNEAQ (reference sequence). The CDR3 loop spans 12 amino acids. Trimming removed 3 bases at V and 7 bases at J, with 9 bases between. The CDR3 DNA sequence: TGTGCCAGCAGCTTGATCGAGGTTGAAGCTTTCTTT. This translates into CASSLIEVEAFF.

The chain couples TRBV12-3 or TRBV12-4 to TRBJ2-7; perhaps TRBD1 as D (6 bases). Trimming shortened V by 5 bases and J by 5 bases, and 13 bases separated the two germline ends. The CDR3 loop spans 13 amino acids. The CDR3: CASSNDRFHEQYF. DNA of the CDR3: TGTGCCAGCAGTAATGACAGGTTCCACGAGCAGTACTTC.

The chain is built from TRBV27 and TRBJ1-5; 8 positions match TRBD1. CDR1 and CDR2 (germline): MNHEY, SMNVEV (reference sequence). This CDR3 has 17 residues. V was pared by 8 bases and J by 6 bases, with 18 bases of the junction left unmatched. Written as DNA, the CDR3 is TGTGCCAGCTCCCCGTTCTTGGGACAGGTAGGGAGTCAGCCCCAGCATTTT. It yields the protein CASSPFLGQVGSQPQHF.

This clone was observed at least ten times. The CDR3 nucleotides read TGTGCCAGCAGCGTAGAGAGAATAGAGGCCCCAGAGGGCACAGATACGCAGTATTTT. Its protein is CASSVERIEAPEGTDTQYF. The chain combines TRBV3-1 (or the pseudogene TRBV3-2) with TRBJ2-3, with unresolved D. The CDR3 contains 19 residues. Germline lookup yields CDR1 LGHDT and CDR2 YNNKEL (reference sequence). Trimming pared 5 bases from V and 1 base from J, leaving 25 bases between.

This clone was counted once. V and J are TRBV9 and TRBJ1-6; D not resolved. The CDR3 length is 17 residues. Trimming took 0 bases from V and 3 from J, leaving 13 bases between them. Germline-derived CDR1 and CDR2 are SGDLS and YYNGEE. The CDR3 DNA reads as TGTGCCAGCAGCGTAGCTCCAGGTTCTCTCTATAATTCACCCCTCCACTTT. Translation gives CASSVAPGSLYNSPLHF.

The rearrangement joins TRBV7-9 to TRBJ1-1; no firm D call. With 3 bases removed from V and 8 bases from J, the gap between germline ends came to 7 bases. In germline, CDR1 is SEHNR, CDR2 FQNEAQ (reference sequence). CDR3 size: 11 residues. The CDR3 region is CASSFGVEAFF. Written as DNA, the CDR3 is TGTGCCAGCAGCTTCGGTGTAGAAGCTTTCTTT.

This clone was seen a single time. The chain carries TRBV6-5 and TRBJ1-2, with TRBD1 as a possible D gene (6 bases). V was shortened by 7 bases and J by 2 bases, with 17 bases between the two germline ends. This CDR3 is built from 15 residues. Germline V gives CDR1 MNHEY, CDR2 SVGAGI. The CDR3 DNA sequence: TGTGCCAGCACCCCCCAGGGGCAAAAAAACTATGGCTACACCTTC. It encodes CASTPQGQKNYGYTF.

This chain connects TRBV7-2 to TRBJ1-4, with a tentative D call TRBD1 (6 bases). V lost 1 base and J 7 bases, leaving 16 bases between the germline ends. Germline loops: CDR1 SGHTA, CDR2 FQGNSA. The CDR3 spans 16 residues. For the CDR3, the DNA is TGTGCCAGCAGCTTAGACGGGGCAGGGGCCGGTGAAAAACTGTTTTTT. Translating it yields CASSLDGAGAGEKLFF.

The chain employs TRBV18 and TRBJ1-5; D is ambiguous. The CDR3 has 15 amino acids. V lost 1 base and J 4 bases, leaving 11 bases between the germline ends. CDR1 is KGHSH and CDR2 is LQKENI in the germline V gene. The CDR3 DNA reads TGTGCCAGCTCACCACGGGCCGGGAAAAATCAGCCCCAGCATTTT. This encodes CASSPRAGKNQPQHF.

This chain uses TRBV24-1 with TRBJ2-3; 16 bases agree with TRBD2. The CDR3 loop spans 18 amino acids. J was trimmed by 8 bases and V by 9 bases; bases with no gene match: 16. Per the germline V gene, CDR1 is KGHDR and CDR2 is SFDVKD. CDR3 nucleotide sequence: TGTGCCACCTCGGGGACTAGCGGGGGGGCCGTGGCGTGGGGTACGCAGTATTTT. Translated: CATSGTSGGAVAWGTQYF.

This chain links TRBV20-1 with TRBJ2-5, with D possibly matching TRBD2 (5 bases). In germline, CDR1 is DFQATT, CDR2 SNEGSKA (reference sequence). Between the trimmed V and J ends, which lost 6 bases and 9 bases, there was a span of 11 bases. The CDR3 runs to 10 residues. In DNA, the CDR3 is TGCAGTGCCGCGCGGGTGGCCCAGTACTTC. Amino acid sequence: CSAARVAQYF.

The V gene is TRBV7-6, the J gene TRBJ1-6, with TRBD1 matching over 9 bases. Trimming at V came to 5 bases and at J to 7 bases, leaving 6 bases not matched to a gene. CDR3 size: 15 residues. Germline values: CDR1 SGHVS, CDR2 FNYEAQ. In DNA form, the CDR3 reads TGTGCCAGCAGCCCACAGGGGGCGGGAAATTCACCCCTCCACTTT. This gives the protein CASSPQGAGNSPLHF.

The gene calls are TRBV29-1 and TRBJ1-1; TRBD1 agrees at 9 bases. CDR3 length equals 15 residues. From germline, CDR1 is SQVTM and CDR2 ANQGSEA. V lost 6 bases and J lost 3; bases outside the gene matches: 11. CDR3 protein: CSVDRQGEVDTEAFF. DNA for the CDR3: TGCAGCGTAGACCGACAGGGGGAAGTGGACACTGAAGCTTTCTTT.

With respect to this clone: At the DNA level, this CDR3 is encoded by other sequences in the same sample as well. The V call is TRBV7-2, the J call TRBJ2-3; D unclear. Per germline, CDR1 SGHTA and CDR2 FQGNSA. Trimming pared 5 bases from V and 0 bases from J, leaving 3 bases between. This CDR3 has 12 residues. CDR3 sequence reads: CASSPSTDTQYF. The CDR3 DNA is TGTGCCAGCAGCCCCAGCACAGATACGCAGTATTTT.